This passage covers 3 T cell receptor beta chains from one sample sequenced in a study of metastatic and nonmetastatic thyroid tumors. None of the patients had undergone any treatment ahead of thyroid surgery. TCRdb reassembled clones from the PCR reads with MiXCR. Of about 59,000 clones listed, more than 25% were seen once; the top ten hold roughly 15%. Sequenced: blood. The receptors come from a female donor with papillary thyroid cancer or a benign thyroid nodule (not recorded which). Some clones in this sample may be carry-over from other donors' samples.

This clone has a handful of counts. This chain joins TRBV6-1 and TRBJ2-1; D may be TRBD2 (7 bases). The CDR3 runs 15 residues. CDR1 is MNHNS and CDR2 is SASEGT in the germline V gene. The V and J ends lost 6 bases and 4 bases respectively, with 16 bases between them. In nucleotides, the CDR3 is TGTGCCAGCAGCCCTAGGGGGGGGGAATACAATGAGCAGTTCTTC. Amino acid sequence: CASSPRGGEYNEQFF.

This clone has a handful of counts. The rearrangement links TRBV6-1 to TRBJ1-1; 8 bases agree with TRBD1. This CDR3 has 17 amino acids. Germline lookup yields CDR1 MNHNS and CDR2 SASEGT. V shed 0 bases, J shed 0 bases, and the junction held 6 bases outside the gene matches. The DNA of the CDR3 is TGTGCCAGCAGTGAAGCCACAGGGGGTTATATGAACACTGAAGCTTTCTTT. This gives the protein CASSEATGGYMNTEAFF.

The chain uses TRBV7-9 and TRBJ2-7, with D possibly TRBD2 on 5 matching bases. The CDR3 totals 14 residues. Trimming removed 2 bases at V and 5 bases at J, with 13 bases between. In germline, CDR1 is SEHNR, CDR2 FQNEAQ (reference sequence). This chain's CDR3 is CASSLRLQSDEQYF. The CDR3 DNA reads as TGTGCCAGCAGCTTAAGACTACAGAGTGACGAGCAGTACTTC.